This T cell receptor (beta chain) is from a study of siplizumab effects on memory and regulatory T cells. Cells of the mixed lymphocyte reaction were cocultured at 37 degrees C for over five days. This clone is classed as medium-sized (0.01 to 0.1%). The antigen remains undetermined. The CDR3 consists of 14 residues. V gave up 4 bases and J gave up 4 bases, with 14 bases separating them. The V gene's germline CDR1 is SGDLS and CDR2 YYNGEE. The assay was immunoSEQ multiplex PCR, and TCRdb's table has in-frame clones only and misses some. The profile shows about 10,000 clones, about 40% of them singletons.

The sequence came from a human donor in good health; the cells came from an allogeneic mixed lymphocyte reaction. Specimen: CFSE-low (dividing) CD8+ T cells sorted from an allogeneic mixed lymphocyte reaction. The rearrangement joins TRBV9 to TRBJ1-2, with D maybe TRBD1 (5 bases). The CDR3 region is CASSPAAGLYGYTF. CDR3 DNA sequence: TGTGCCAGCAGCCCCGCGGCAGGGCTCTATGGCTACACCTTC.